This TCR beta chain emerged from a study of OX40 agonist ivuxolimab in advanced cancers. Assay used: immunoSEQ multiplex PCR; TCRdb lists only in-frame clones, some missing. Here the sample spans approximately 70,000 clones, over 70% being singletons. The CDR3 is 11 amino acids. Germline assignment: CDR1 MNHEY and CDR2 SVGAGI. Trimming shortened V by 7 bases and J by 5 bases, and 8 bases separated the two germline ends. This clonotype was obtained from an adult with an advanced solid tumor such as melanoma, head and neck, liver or kidney cancer. The sample here was CD4+ or CD8+ T cells sorted from blood, taken in a trial of the OX40 agonist ivuxolimab. The chain recombines TRBV6-5 with TRBJ2-5, with D perhaps given as TRBD1 or TRBD2 (5 bases each). The DNA of the CDR3 is TGTGCCAGCACCGAGGGGGAGACCCAGTACTTC. It translates to CASTEGETQYF.